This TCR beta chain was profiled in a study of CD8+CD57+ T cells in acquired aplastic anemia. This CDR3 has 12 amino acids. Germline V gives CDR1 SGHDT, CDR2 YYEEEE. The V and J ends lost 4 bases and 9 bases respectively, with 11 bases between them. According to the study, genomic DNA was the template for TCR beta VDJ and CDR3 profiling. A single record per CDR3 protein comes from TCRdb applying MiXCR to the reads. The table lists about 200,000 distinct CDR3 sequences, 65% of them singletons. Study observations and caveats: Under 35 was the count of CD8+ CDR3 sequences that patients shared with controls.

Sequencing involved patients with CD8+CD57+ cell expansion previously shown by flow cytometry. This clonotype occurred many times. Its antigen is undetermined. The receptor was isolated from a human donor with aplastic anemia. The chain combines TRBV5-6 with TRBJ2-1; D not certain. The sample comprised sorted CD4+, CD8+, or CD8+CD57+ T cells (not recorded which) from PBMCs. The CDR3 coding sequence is TGTGCCAGCAGCGGCCTAGGTGGTGAGCAGTTCTTC. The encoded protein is CASSGLGGEQFF. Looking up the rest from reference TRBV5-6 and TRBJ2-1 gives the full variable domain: DAGVTQSPTHLIKTRGQQVTLRCSPKSGHDTVSWYQQALGQGPQFIFQYYEEEERQRGNFPDRFSGHQFPNYSSELNVNALLLGDSALYLCASSGLGGEQFFGPGTRLTVL.